The 31 T cell receptor beta chains below were found in one sample sequenced in a study of OX40 agonist ivuxolimab in advanced cancers. The library was generated by the immunoSEQ multiplex PCR assay. TCRdb obtained this table from immuneACCESS and retained in-frame rearrangements with V and J assigned. These tables miss some clones; where compared with another copy, unresolved V genes account for less than half of the shortfall, and the remainder is unexplained. The sample data list fewer than 80,000 clones, and approximately 89% of these were observed just once. The top ten clonotypes cover 12% of the sample. The sequences come from CD4+ or CD8+ T cells sorted from blood, collected in a trial of the OX40 agonist ivuxolimab. The receptors were sampled from an adult with an advanced solid tumor such as melanoma, head and neck, liver or kidney cancer.

The CDR3 nucleotides read TGTGCCAGTAGTATCGGTAGCAGGGTGACTAATGAAAAACTGTTTTTT. Translated, it gives CASSIGSRVTNEKLFF. The chain links TRBV19 to TRBJ1-4, with D perhaps TRBD1 (5 bases). Trimming shortened V by 3 bases and J by 2 bases, and 13 bases separated the two germline ends. Germline V CDR1 and CDR2: LNHDA, SQIVND (reference sequence). CDR3 size: 16 residues.

The CDR3 region has the DNA TGTGCCAGCAGTCCCTCCGGGTACCAAGAGACCCAGTACTTC. It yields the protein CASSPSGYQETQYF. V and J are TRBV6-5 and TRBJ2-5, with D uncertain. V lost 5 bases and J 0 bases, leaving 10 bases between the germline ends. Germline loops: CDR1 MNHEY, CDR2 SVGAGI. The CDR3 contains 14 residues.

The genes are TRBV5-6 and TRBJ2-7; D gene uncertain. This CDR3 spans 12 amino acids. V gave up 0 bases and J gave up 5 bases, with 6 bases separating them. Per germline, CDR1 SGHDT and CDR2 YYEEEE. Written as DNA, the CDR3 is TGTGCCAGCAGCTTGGGTGTCCACGAGCAGTACTTC. Encoded protein: CASSLGVHEQYF. Full variable domain (rest looked up from reference TRBV5-6 and TRBJ2-7): DAGVTQSPTHLIKTRGQQVTLRCSPKSGHDTVSWYQQALGQGPQFIFQYYEEEERQRGNFPDRFSGHQFPNYSSELNVNALLLGDSALYLCASSLGVHEQYFGPGTRLTVT.

The CDR3 nucleotides are TGTGCCAGCAGCTCGACTAGAATCCCCAGGGAGACCCAGTACTTC. Residues: CASSSTRIPRETQYF. The chain couples TRBV7-2 to TRBJ2-5; D might be TRBD2 (6 bases). Trimming shortened V by 4 bases and J by 5 bases, and 17 bases separated the two germline ends. The CDR3 contains 15 residues. Germline V gene sequence: CDR1 SGHTA, CDR2 FQGNSA.

The chain carries TRBV4-1 and TRBJ2-7, with D uncertain. Trimming took 1 base from V and 2 from J, leaving 12 bases between them. The CDR3 length is 15 residues. CDR1 and CDR2 (germline): MGHRA, YSYEKL. DNA for the CDR3: TGCGCCAGCAGCCAAGGGGCCAGGATTGCCTACGAGCAGTACTTC. Protein: CASSQGARIAYEQYF.

The CDR3 nucleotides read TGTGCCAGCAGCATCGGGACAGATCAGCCCCAGCATTTT. It codes for CASSIGTDQPQHF. The chain has TRBV11-2 and TRBJ1-5; TRBD1 aligns across 7 bases. V lost 5 bases and J lost 5; bases outside the gene matches: 3. This CDR3 spans 13 amino acids. Germline values: CDR1 SGHAT, CDR2 FQNNGV.

The chain uses TRBV28 and TRBJ1-2; no firm D call. Between the trimmed V and J ends, which lost 2 bases and 4 bases, there was a span of 8 bases. CDR1 is MDHEN, CDR2 SYDVKM, per germline. This CDR3 comprises 13 residues. The CDR3 reads CASSLGVIYGYTF. CDR3 bases: TGTGCCAGCAGTTTAGGGGTCATCTATGGCTACACCTTC.

The chain carries TRBV7-9 and TRBJ1-1; 12 nucleotides match TRBD1. The trim removed 5 bases at V and 3 bases at J, leaving 7 bases unmatched. There are 16 residues in the CDR3. Germline loops: CDR1 SEHNR, CDR2 FQNEAQ (reference sequence). The CDR3 sequence: CASSPGTGGGYTEAFF. CDR3 DNA: TGTGCCAGCAGCCCCGGGACAGGGGGCGGGTACACTGAAGCTTTCTTT.

The genes are TRBV6-1 and TRBJ2-1; the D is unclear. Trimming cost V 2 bases and J 7 bases, with 3 bases left between them. Germline CDR1 is MNHNS and CDR2 is SASEGT. The CDR3 covers 11 residues. For the CDR3, the DNA is TGTGCCAGCAGTGAAATGAATGAGCAGTTCTTC. Translation: CASSEMNEQFF.

The chain employs TRBV9 and TRBJ1-2, with D unclear. V lost 0 bases to trimming and J lost 4 bases, with 13 bases between them. CDR1 is SGDLS, CDR2 YYNGEE, per germline. The CDR3 has 15 residues. CDR3 amino acids: CASSVERSAVYGYTF. The CDR3 coding sequence is TGTGCCAGCAGCGTAGAGAGGTCCGCGGTCTATGGCTACACCTTC.

Only one count was recorded for this clone. V is TRBV5-6 and J is TRBJ1-2; no clear D. The germline V gene encodes CDR1 SGHDT and CDR2 YYEEEE. This CDR3 contains 13 residues. The V and J ends lost 0 bases and 8 bases respectively, with 11 bases between them. CDR3 in amino acids: CASSLVGVDGYTF. The CDR3, as DNA: TGTGCCAGCAGCTTGGTAGGAGTAGACGGCTACACCTTC.

In this sample, this clone turned up a few times. The chain joins TRBV5-5 to TRBJ1-2; 8 bases align to TRBD1. Germline V lookup: CDR1 SGHKS, CDR2 YYEKEE (reference sequence). Trimming took 0 bases from V and 6 from J; bases not matched to a gene: 7. This CDR3 is built from 15 residues. Written as DNA, the CDR3 is TGTGCCAGCAGCTTGGTCATACCGGACAGGGATGGCTACACCTTC. This encodes CASSLVIPDRDGYTF.

The V and J genes are TRBV27 and TRBJ1-5; D remains ambiguous. The CDR3 is 14 amino acids. Trimming shortened V by 10 bases and J by 5 bases, and 18 bases separated the two germline ends. The germline CDR1 and CDR2 sequences are MNHEY and SMNVEV (reference sequence). The CDR3 nucleotides are TGTGCCACCAACCCAGTGACATCCGATCAGCCCCAGCATTTT. Translating gives CATNPVTSDQPQHF.

This rearrangement joins TRBV5-1 to TRBJ2-7; tentative D call: TRBD2 (5 bases). This CDR3 region has 16 residues. V was cut by 0 bases and J by 2 bases, with 15 bases left in between. Germline V gene data show CDR1 as SGHRS and CDR2 as YFSETQ. In DNA form, the CDR3 reads TGCGCCAGCAGCTTGGGTCAAGGGCGGGCCGCCTACGAGCAGTACTTC. Amino acids: CASSLGQGRAAYEQYF.

This clone has only a few counts. CDR3 nucleotides: TGTGCCAGCAGTGACAGGGGGGAAGTCGACGAGCAGTACTTC. It specifies CASSDRGEVDEQYF. The V gene is TRBV6-5, the J gene TRBJ2-7, with 9 bases aligning to TRBD1. V was clipped by 5 bases and J by 5 bases; unmatched bases: 7. This CDR3 comprises 14 residues. Per germline, CDR1 MNHEY and CDR2 SVGAGI.

The chain has TRBV27 and TRBJ1-5, with D perhaps matching TRBD1 (6 bases). CDR1 and CDR2 (germline): MNHEY, SMNVEV (reference sequence). V was clipped by 6 bases and J by 0 bases, with 15 bases between them. The CDR3 runs 16 residues. The CDR3 here is CASRPGWGASNQPQHF. The DNA for the CDR3 is TGTGCCAGCAGGCCGGGCTGGGGGGCTAGCAATCAGCCCCAGCATTTT.

This clone came up a few times. CDR3 in DNA: TGCGCCAGCAGCTTGGCTTTGGTGGGAGACGAGCAGTACTTC. As protein: CASSLALVGDEQYF. This sequence joins TRBV5-1 and TRBJ2-7; D is perhaps TRBD2 (5 bases). The CDR3 is 14 residues long. The V and J ends lost 0 bases and 5 bases respectively, with 12 bases between them. Germline CDR1 SGHRS, CDR2 YFSETQ. Drawing the rest from reference TRBV5-1 and TRBJ2-7, the complete variable domain is KAGVTQTPRYLIKTRGQQVTLSCSPISGHRSVSWYQQTPGQGLQFLFEYFSETQRNKGNFPGRFSGRQFSNSRSEMNVSTLELGDSALYLCASSLALVGDEQYFGPGTRLTVT.

The chain carries TRBV28 and TRBJ1-5; no reliable D call. V lost 3 bases and J 2 bases, leaving 8 bases between the germline ends. CDR3 size: 14 residues. The germline V gene encodes CDR1 MDHEN and CDR2 SYDVKM. CDR3 in DNA: TGTGCCAGCAGTTTTCGGCTGGGCAATCAGCCCCAGCATTTT. Its protein is CASSFRLGNQPQHF.

This rearrangement joins TRBV5-1 to TRBJ2-5; the D call may be TRBD1 or TRBD2 (7 bases each). Trimming cost V 4 bases and J 2 bases, with 15 bases left between them. CDR1 and CDR2 from the germline V gene are SGHRS and YFSETQ. The CDR3 consists of 15 residues. For the CDR3, the DNA is TGCGCCAGCAGCCCATGGGGGGGACAGCAAGAGACCCAGTACTTC. Protein product: CASSPWGGQQETQYF.

This chain uses TRBV7-6 with TRBJ2-7; no firm D call. Trimming pared 2 bases from V and 3 bases from J, leaving 11 bases between. The CDR3 runs 14 residues. Looked up from germline, CDR1 is SGHVS and CDR2 is FNYEAQ. The chain's CDR3 is CASSLQSEHYEQYF. DNA of the CDR3: TGTGCCAGCAGCTTACAGAGCGAACACTACGAGCAGTACTTC.

The genes are TRBV27 and TRBJ2-7; a possible D gene is TRBD2 (5 bases). In germline, CDR1 is MNHEY, CDR2 SMNVEV (reference sequence). CDR3 length: 16 residues. V was pared by 0 bases and J by 2 bases, with 14 bases between. The CDR3 loop reads CASSLSWAGGAYEQYF. The CDR3 DNA reads TGTGCCAGCAGTTTATCGTGGGCAGGAGGAGCCTACGAGCAGTACTTC.

The rearrangement joins TRBV7-8 to TRBJ2-3, with unresolved D. From germline, CDR1 is SGHVS and CDR2 FQNEAQ. The V gene lost 3 bases and the J gene lost 1 base, with 11 bases spanning the gap. The CDR3 runs to 15 residues. CDR3 nucleotides: TGTGCCAGCAGCTTTTCAGGACCCCGCACAGATACGCAGTATTTT. Amino acid sequence: CASSFSGPRTDTQYF.

V gene TRBV6-1 combines with J gene TRBJ2-3; D not certain. Germline V CDR1 and CDR2: MNHNS, SASEGT. The CDR3 extends over 12 amino acids. Trimming stripped 8 bases from V and 2 bases from J, with 8 bases between. The CDR3 region is CASVGDTDTQYF. The CDR3 DNA sequence: TGTGCCAGCGTTGGGGACACAGATACGCAGTATTTT.

The chain uses TRBV27 and TRBJ2-6, with D uncertain. The CDR3 extends over 15 amino acids. In germline, CDR1 is MNHEY, CDR2 SMNVEV (reference sequence). Trimming took off 2 bases at V and 0 bases at J, with 5 bases between the two ends. The DNA for the CDR3 is TGTGCCAGCAGTTTAATGGTCTCTGGGGCCAACGTCCTGACTTTC. Its protein product is CASSLMVSGANVLTF.

The J gene is TRBJ2-5, the V gene TRBV5-8; no firm D call. Looked up from germline, CDR1 is SGHTS and CDR2 is YDEGEE. Trimming removed 5 bases at V and 7 bases at J, with 15 bases between. The CDR3 runs to 13 residues. CDR3: CASSIFGLGTQYF. The CDR3 region has the DNA TGTGCCAGCAGTATTTTCGGGCTTGGGACCCAGTACTTC.

This chain joins TRBV7-3 and TRBJ2-1; the match to TRBD2 covers 9 bases. In germline, CDR1 is SGHTA, CDR2 FQGTGA. This CDR3 is built from 16 residues. V lost 1 base to trimming and J lost 8 bases; unmatched junction nucleotides: 9. CDR3 in amino acids: CASSLNPLSSGDEQFF. The CDR3, as DNA: TGTGCCAGCAGCTTAAACCCACTATCTAGCGGGGATGAGCAGTTCTTC.

V and J are TRBV11-3 and TRBJ1-1, with 7 bases identical to TRBD1. The CDR3 loop spans 14 amino acids. Germline trimming cut 5 bases from V and 1 base from J; bases unmatched to any gene: 4. Germline CDR1 SGHNT, CDR2 YENEEA. This chain's CDR3 is CASSRTGANTEAFF. As DNA, the CDR3 is TGTGCCAGCAGCCGGACAGGAGCGAACACTGAAGCTTTCTTT.

The chain recombines TRBV5-1 with TRBJ1-5; D gene ambiguous. V gave up 0 bases and J gave up 3 bases, with 10 bases separating them. The germline V gene has CDR1 SGHRS and CDR2 YFSETQ. The CDR3 length is 15 residues. CDR3 region: CASSLDLSNNQPQHF. The CDR3 DNA is TGCGCCAGCAGCTTGGACTTATCTAACAATCAGCCCCAGCATTTT.

The chain carries TRBV29-1 and TRBJ2-2, with a weak D call TRBD2 (5 bases). V was clipped by 4 bases and J by 6 bases, with 15 bases between them. The CDR3 extends over 14 amino acids. Germline V gene sequence: CDR1 SQVTM, CDR2 ANQGSEA. The CDR3, as DNA: TGCAGCGTTGCGGGGATCCGAGTCCCCGGGGAGCTGTTTTTT. Translated, it gives CSVAGIRVPGELFF.

The chain has TRBV27 and TRBJ1-5; 9 bases map to TRBD1. Trimming at V came to 6 bases and at J to 7 bases, leaving 7 bases not matched to a gene. The V gene's germline CDR1 is MNHEY and CDR2 SMNVEV (reference sequence). This CDR3 comprises 14 residues. The CDR3 here is CASRKAGQGQPQHF. CDR3 nucleotide sequence: TGTGCCAGCAGAAAAGCGGGACAGGGACAGCCCCAGCATTTT.

The chain couples TRBV28 to TRBJ1-1; TRBD1 is a possible D gene (5 bases). This CDR3 region has 13 residues. The V gene lost 6 bases and the J gene lost 4 bases, with 12 bases spanning the gap. CDR1 and CDR2 from the germline V gene are MDHEN and SYDVKM. CDR3 residues: CASSRTGTTEAFF. The CDR3, as DNA: TGTGCCAGCAGCCGAACCGGGACCACTGAAGCTTTCTTT.